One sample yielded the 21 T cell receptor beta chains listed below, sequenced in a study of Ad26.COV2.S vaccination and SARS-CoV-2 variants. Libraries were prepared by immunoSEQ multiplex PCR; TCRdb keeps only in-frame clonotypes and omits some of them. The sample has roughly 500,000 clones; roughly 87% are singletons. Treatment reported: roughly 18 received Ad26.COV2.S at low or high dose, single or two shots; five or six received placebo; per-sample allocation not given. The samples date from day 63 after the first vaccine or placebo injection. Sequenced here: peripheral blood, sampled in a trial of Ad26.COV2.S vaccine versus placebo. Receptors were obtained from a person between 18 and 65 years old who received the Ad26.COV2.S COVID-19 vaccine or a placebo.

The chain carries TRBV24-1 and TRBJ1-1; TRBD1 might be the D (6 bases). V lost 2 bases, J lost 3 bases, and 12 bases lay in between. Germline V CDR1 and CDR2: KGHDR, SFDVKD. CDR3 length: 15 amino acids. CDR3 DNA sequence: TGTGCCACCAGTGATTCATCCAGGGGAGACACTGAAGCTTTCTTT. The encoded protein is CATSDSSRGDTEAFF.

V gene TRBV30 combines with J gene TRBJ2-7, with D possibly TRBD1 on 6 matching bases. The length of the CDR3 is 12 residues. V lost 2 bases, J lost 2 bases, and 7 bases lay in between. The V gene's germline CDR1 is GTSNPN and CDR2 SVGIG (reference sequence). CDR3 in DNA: TGTGCCTGGAGTAGGGGGACCTACGAGCAGTACTTC. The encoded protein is CAWSRGTYEQYF.

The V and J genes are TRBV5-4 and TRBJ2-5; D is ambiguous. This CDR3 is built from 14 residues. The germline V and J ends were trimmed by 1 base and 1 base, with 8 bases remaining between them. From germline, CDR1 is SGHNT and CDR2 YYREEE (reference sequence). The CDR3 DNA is TGTGCCAGCAGCTTGAGTCAGTTCCAAGAGACCCAGTACTTC. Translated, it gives CASSLSQFQETQYF.

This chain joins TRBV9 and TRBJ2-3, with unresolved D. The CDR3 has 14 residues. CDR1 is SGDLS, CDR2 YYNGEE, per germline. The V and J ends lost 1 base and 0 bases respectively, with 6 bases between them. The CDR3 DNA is TGTGCCAGCAGCGTAACGGGTAGCACAGATACGCAGTATTTT. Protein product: CASSVTGSTDTQYF.

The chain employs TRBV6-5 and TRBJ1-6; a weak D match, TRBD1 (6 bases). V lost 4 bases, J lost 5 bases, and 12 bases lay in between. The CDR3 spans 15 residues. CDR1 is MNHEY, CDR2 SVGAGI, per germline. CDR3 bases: TGTGCCAGCAGTTCCGGGACACCCAATAATTCACCCCTCCACTTT. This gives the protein CASSSGTPNNSPLHF.

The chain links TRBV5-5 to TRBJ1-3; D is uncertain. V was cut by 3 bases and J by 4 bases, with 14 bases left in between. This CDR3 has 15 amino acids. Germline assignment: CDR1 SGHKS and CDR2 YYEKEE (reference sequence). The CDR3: CASSSTPVLGNTIYF. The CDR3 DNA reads TGTGCCAGCAGCTCCACCCCTGTCCTGGGAAACACCATATATTTT.

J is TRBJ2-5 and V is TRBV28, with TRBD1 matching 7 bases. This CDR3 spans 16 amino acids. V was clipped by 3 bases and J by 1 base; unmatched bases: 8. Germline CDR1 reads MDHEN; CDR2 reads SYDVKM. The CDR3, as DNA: TGTGCCAGCAGTTTTGTGGACAGGACCCCCCAAGAGACCCAGTACTTC. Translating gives CASSFVDRTPQETQYF.

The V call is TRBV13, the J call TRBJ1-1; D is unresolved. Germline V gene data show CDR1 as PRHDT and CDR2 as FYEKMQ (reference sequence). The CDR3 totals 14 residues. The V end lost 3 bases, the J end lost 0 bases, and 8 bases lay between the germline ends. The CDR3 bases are TGTGCCAGCAGCTTCAACAGACTGAACACTGAAGCTTTCTTT. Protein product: CASSFNRLNTEAFF.

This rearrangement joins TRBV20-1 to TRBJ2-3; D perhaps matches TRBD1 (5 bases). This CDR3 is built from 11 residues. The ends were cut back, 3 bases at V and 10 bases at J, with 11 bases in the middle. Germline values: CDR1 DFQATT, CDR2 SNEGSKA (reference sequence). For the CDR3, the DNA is TGCAGTGCTAGCCTACAGGTAGCGCAGTATTTT. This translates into CSASLQVAQYF.

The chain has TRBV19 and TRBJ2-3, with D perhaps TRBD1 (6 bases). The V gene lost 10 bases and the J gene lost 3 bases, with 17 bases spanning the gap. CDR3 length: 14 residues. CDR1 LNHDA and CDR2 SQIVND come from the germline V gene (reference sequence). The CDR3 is CATSQGLPTDTQYF. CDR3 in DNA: TGTGCCACGTCACAGGGCTTACCAACAGATACGCAGTATTTT. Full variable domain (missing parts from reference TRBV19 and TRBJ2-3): DGGITQSPKYLFRKEGQNVTLSCEQNLNHDAMYWYRQDPGQGLRLIYYSQIVNDFQKGDIAEGYSVSREKKESFPLTVTSAQKNPTAFYLCATSQGLPTDTQYFGPGTRLTVL.

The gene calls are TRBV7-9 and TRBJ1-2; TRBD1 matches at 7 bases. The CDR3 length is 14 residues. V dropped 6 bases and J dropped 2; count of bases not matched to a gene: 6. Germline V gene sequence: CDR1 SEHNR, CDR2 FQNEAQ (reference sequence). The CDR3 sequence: CASRVPDRNYGYTF. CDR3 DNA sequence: TGTGCCAGCAGGGTCCCGGACAGGAACTATGGCTACACCTTC.

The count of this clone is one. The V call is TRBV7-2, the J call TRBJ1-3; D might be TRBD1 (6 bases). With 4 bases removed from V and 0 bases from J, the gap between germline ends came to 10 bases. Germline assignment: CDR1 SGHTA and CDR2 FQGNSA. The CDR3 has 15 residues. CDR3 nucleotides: TGTGCCAGCAGCTCCGACAGGCTCTCTGGAAACACCATATATTTT. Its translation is CASSSDRLSGNTIYF.

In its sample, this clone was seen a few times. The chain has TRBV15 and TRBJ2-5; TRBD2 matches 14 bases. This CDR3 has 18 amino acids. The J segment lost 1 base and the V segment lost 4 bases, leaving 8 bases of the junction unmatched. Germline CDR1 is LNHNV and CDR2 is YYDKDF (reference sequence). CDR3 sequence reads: CATSKGLAGGGAQETQYF. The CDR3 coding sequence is TGTGCCACCAGCAAAGGACTAGCGGGAGGCGGGGCCCAAGAGACCCAGTACTTC. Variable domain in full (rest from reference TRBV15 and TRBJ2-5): DAMVIQNPRYQVTQFGKPVTLSCSQTLNHNVMYWYQQKSSQAPKLLFHYYDKDFNNEADTPDNFQSRRPNTSFCFLDIRSPGLGDTAMYLCATSKGLAGGGAQETQYFGPGTRLLVL.

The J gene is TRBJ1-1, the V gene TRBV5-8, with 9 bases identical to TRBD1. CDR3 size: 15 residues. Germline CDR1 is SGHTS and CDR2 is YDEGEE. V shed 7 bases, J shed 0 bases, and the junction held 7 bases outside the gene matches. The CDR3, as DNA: TGTGCCAGCGGGACAGGGTGGGGCATGAACACTGAAGCTTTCTTT. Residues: CASGTGWGMNTEAFF. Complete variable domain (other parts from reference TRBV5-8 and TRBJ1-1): EAGVTQSPTHLIKTRGQQATLRCSPISGHTSVYWYQQALGLGLQFLLWYDEGEERNRGNFPPRFSGRQFPNYSSELNVNALELEDSALYLCASGTGWGMNTEAFFGQGTRLTVV.

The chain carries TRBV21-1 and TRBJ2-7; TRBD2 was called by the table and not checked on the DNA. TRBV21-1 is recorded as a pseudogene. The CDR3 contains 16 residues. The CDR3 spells CASSKASASGSQEQYV. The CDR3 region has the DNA TGTGCCAGCAGCAAGGCGTCTGCTAGCGGGAGTCAAGAGCAGTACGTC.

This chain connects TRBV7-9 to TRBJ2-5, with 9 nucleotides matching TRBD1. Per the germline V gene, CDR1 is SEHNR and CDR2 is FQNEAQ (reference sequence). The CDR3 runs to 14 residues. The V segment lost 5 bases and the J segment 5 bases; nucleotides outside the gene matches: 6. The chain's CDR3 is CASSRWDRVETQYF. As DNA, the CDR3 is TGTGCCAGCAGCAGGTGGGACAGGGTTGAGACCCAGTACTTC.

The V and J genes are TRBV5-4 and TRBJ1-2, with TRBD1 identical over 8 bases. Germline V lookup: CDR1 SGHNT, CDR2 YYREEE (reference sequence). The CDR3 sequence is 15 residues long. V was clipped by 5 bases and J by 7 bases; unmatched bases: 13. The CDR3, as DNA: TGTGCCAGCAGAACAGACAGGGGCCGCCCAGCTGGCTACACCTTC. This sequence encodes CASRTDRGRPAGYTF.

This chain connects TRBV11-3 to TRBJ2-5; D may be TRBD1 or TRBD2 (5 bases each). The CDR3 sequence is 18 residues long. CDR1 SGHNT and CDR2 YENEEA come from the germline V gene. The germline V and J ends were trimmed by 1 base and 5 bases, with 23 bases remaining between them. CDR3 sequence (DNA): TGTGCCAGCAGCTTAGGTTTGGCCGGGACCCCAGGGTACGAGACCCAGTACTTC. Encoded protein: CASSLGLAGTPGYETQYF. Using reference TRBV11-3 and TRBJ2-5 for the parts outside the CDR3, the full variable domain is EAGVVQSPRYKIIEKKQPVAFWCNPISGHNTLYWYLQNLGQGPELLIRYENEEAVDDSQLPKDRFSAERLKGVDSTLKIQPAELGDSAVYLCASSLGLAGTPGYETQYFGPGTRLLVL.

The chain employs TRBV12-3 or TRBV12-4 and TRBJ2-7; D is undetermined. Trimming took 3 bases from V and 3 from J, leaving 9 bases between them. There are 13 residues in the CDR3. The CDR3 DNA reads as TGTGCCAGCAGTTTGGGCAAAAACTACGAGCAGTACGTC. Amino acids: CASSLGKNYEQYV.

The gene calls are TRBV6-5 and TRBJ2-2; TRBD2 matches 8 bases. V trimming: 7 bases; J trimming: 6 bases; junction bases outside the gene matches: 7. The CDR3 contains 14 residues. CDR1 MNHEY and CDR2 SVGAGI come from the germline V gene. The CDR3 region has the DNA TGTGCCAGCACGCGGGGGGAGGGTCCCGGGGAGCTGTTTTTT. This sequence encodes CASTRGEGPGELFF.

The CDR3: CASSLSLAVSDTQYF. The CDR3 DNA reads TGCGCCAGCAGCTTGTCTTTGGCAGTCTCAGATACGCAGTATTTT. The chain employs TRBV5-1 and TRBJ2-3; no reliable D call. Germline V lookup: CDR1 SGHRS, CDR2 YFSETQ. CDR3 length equals 15 residues. V lost 1 base, J lost 4 bases, and 13 bases lay in between.